This passage covers 27 T cell receptor beta chains from one sample sequenced in a study of T cell responses to AZD1222 COVID-19 vaccine. Profiled with immunoSEQ multiplex PCR; TCRdb holds only in-frame clones, not every one. The repertoire holds around 160,000 clones, more than 85% seen once, with 1.9% in the top ten. Here the sequenced sample was peripheral blood, taken on day 0 of AZD1222 vaccination. Receptors were obtained from an adult in good health.

A few counts support this clone. The chain is built from TRBV7-9 and TRBJ2-3, with TRBD2 matching 12 bases. V shed 3 bases and J 2 bases; nucleotides not matched to a gene: 3. CDR1 SEHNR and CDR2 FQNEAQ come from the germline V gene (reference sequence). This CDR3 contains 16 residues. CDR3 amino acids: CASSFLAGGPTDTQYF. DNA of the CDR3: TGTGCCAGCAGCTTCCTAGCGGGGGGGCCCACAGATACGCAGTATTTT.

The chain combines TRBV10-1 with TRBJ1-2, with 8 bases lining up with TRBD1. The CDR3 loop spans 17 amino acids. Germline assignment: CDR1 WNHNN and CDR2 SYGVQD (reference sequence). Trimming cost V 6 bases and J 0 bases; bases outside gene matches: 12. DNA for the CDR3: TGCGCCAGCAGGAAGATGGGACAGGACGGAACTAACTATGGCTACACCTTC. Translated, it gives CASRKMGQDGTNYGYTF.

The chain carries TRBV3-1 (or the pseudogene TRBV3-2) and TRBJ2-7; D gene uncertain. The CDR3 sequence is 12 residues long. Germline assignment: CDR1 LGHDT and CDR2 YNNKEL (reference sequence). Trimming took 5 bases from V and 3 from J, leaving 8 bases between them. The CDR3 sequence: CASSKKYYEQYF. The CDR3 DNA reads as TGTGCCAGCAGCAAGAAATACTACGAGCAGTACTTC.

The CDR3: CASSPARPSDEAFF. The CDR3 DNA reads as TGCGCCAGCTCCCCAGCCCGACCCAGTGATGAAGCTTTCTTT. This chain joins TRBV5-1 and TRBJ1-1; D not certain. CDR1 and CDR2 (germline): SGHRS, YFSETQ. V dropped 7 bases and J dropped 7 bases, with 20 bases sitting between them. This CDR3 contains 14 residues.

The J gene is TRBJ1-6, the V gene TRBV3-1 (or the pseudogene TRBV3-2), with TRBD1 matching 10 bases. Germline V gene data show CDR1 as LGHDT and CDR2 as YNNKEL (reference sequence). The CDR3 loop spans 14 amino acids. The V gene end was trimmed by 5 bases and the J gene end by 10 bases; junction bases not matched to a gene: 5. CDR3 sequence (DNA): TGTGCCAGCAGCTCCGGGACAGGGGAGTCACCCCTCCACTTT. It translates to CASSSGTGESPLHF.

The rearrangement links TRBV9 to TRBJ2-2, with 7 bases identical to TRBD1. This CDR3 is 15 amino acids long. After removal of 4 bases from V and 4 bases from J, the junction contained 7 bases not matched to a gene. The germline CDR1 and CDR2 sequences are SGDLS and YYNGEE. In nucleotides, the CDR3 is TGTGCCAGCAGCCCGCGGACAGGACCCACCGGGGAGCTGTTTTTT. Its protein product is CASSPRTGPTGELFF.

The chain joins TRBV6-1 to TRBJ1-5; no reliable D call. This CDR3 is built from 12 residues. Germline V gives CDR1 MNHNS, CDR2 SASEGT. V was cut by 6 bases and J by 8 bases, with 11 bases left in between. The CDR3 DNA follows: TGTGCCAGCAGCCCAGGTGGGGAGCCCCAGCATTTT. It translates to CASSPGGEPQHF.

The rearrangement uses TRBV6-1 and TRBJ1-2, with unresolved D. This CDR3 is 13 amino acids long. From germline, CDR1 is MNHNS and CDR2 SASEGT. V gave up 3 bases and J gave up 4 bases, with 9 bases separating them. This CDR3 reads CASSETGIYGYTF. The CDR3 region has the DNA TGTGCCAGCAGTGAGACCGGGATCTATGGCTACACCTTC.

This chain connects TRBV18 to TRBJ1-6; D gene ambiguous. The CDR3 runs 15 residues. Germline loops: CDR1 KGHSH, CDR2 LQKENI. Between the trimmed V and J ends, which lost 4 bases and 5 bases, there was a span of 12 bases. This chain's CDR3 is CASSLLTGHNSPLHF. CDR3 in DNA: TGTGCCAGCTCACTGTTGACCGGACATAATTCACCCCTCCACTTT. Filled out from reference TRBV18 and TRBJ1-6, the complete variable domain reads NAGVMQNPRHLVRRRGQEARLRCSPMKGHSHVYWYRQLPEEGLKFMVYLQKENIIDESGMPKERFSAEFPKEGPSILRIQQVVRGDSAAYFCASSLLTGHNSPLHFGNGTRLTVT.

This clone has just a few counts. This sequence joins TRBV29-1 and TRBJ1-6, with TRBD1 as a possible D gene (6 bases). In germline, CDR1 is SQVTM, CDR2 ANQGSEA. The CDR3 runs 14 residues. V lost 4 bases and J lost 6, with 13 bases in between. The CDR3 DNA follows: TGCAGCGTTGCCATGGGGACACCTAATTCACCCCTCCACTTT. Encoded protein: CSVAMGTPNSPLHF. The whole variable domain, remainder taken from reference TRBV29-1 and TRBJ1-6, is SAVISQKPSRDICQRGTSLTIQCQVDSQVTMMFWYRQQPGQSLTLIATANQGSEATYESGFVIDKFPISRPNLTFSTLTVSNMSPEDSSIYLCSVAMGTPNSPLHFGNGTRLTVT.

In the case of this clone: Within the sample, other DNA sequences also encode this same CDR3. This rearrangement joins TRBV12-3 or TRBV12-4 to TRBJ1-6; D ambiguous. This CDR3 comprises 13 residues. V dropped 2 bases and J dropped 8 bases, with 7 bases sitting between them. The CDR3 loop reads CASSLRRDSPLHF. CDR3 nucleotide sequence: TGTGCCAGCAGTTTACGGAGGGATTCACCCCTCCACTTT.

The V and J genes are TRBV6-5 and TRBJ1-2; D gene unclear. In germline, CDR1 is MNHEY, CDR2 SVGAGI. Trimming removed 1 base at V and 6 bases at J, with 12 bases between. This CDR3 has 14 residues. The CDR3 loop reads CASSYLGSGDGYTF. The CDR3, as DNA: TGTGCCAGCAGTTACTTAGGGTCCGGGGATGGCTACACCTTC.

This chain joins TRBV6-5 and TRBJ2-2; 9 nucleotides align to TRBD2. Unmatched junction bases numbered 10, after V lost 2 bases and J lost 9 bases. CDR1 is MNHEY, CDR2 SVGAGI, per germline. The CDR3 totals 16 residues. Here the CDR3 reads CASSYMAGGPKRELFF. Written as DNA, the CDR3 is TGTGCCAGCAGTTACATGGCGGGGGGGCCTAAACGGGAGCTGTTTTTT.

V gene TRBV4-1 combines with J gene TRBJ1-1, with D possibly matching TRBD1 (5 bases). The CDR3 has 16 amino acids. The V end was cut by 2 bases, the J end by 5 bases, with 18 bases between. The germline V gene encodes CDR1 MGHRA and CDR2 YSYEKL. CDR3 sequence reads: CASSQRHQGSWTEAFF. The CDR3 nucleotides read TGCGCCAGCAGCCAACGCCATCAGGGATCCTGGACTGAAGCTTTCTTT.

This clone showed up just a few times. The chain combines TRBV27 with TRBJ2-3; 11 bases are shared with TRBD2. Trimming cost V 5 bases and J 1 base; bases outside gene matches: 8. CDR1 is MNHEY and CDR2 is SMNVEV in the germline V gene (reference sequence). The CDR3 spans 17 residues. CDR3 nucleotides: TGTGCCAGCAGTCGATTGGATAGCGGGAGGGGCACAGATACGCAGTATTTT. It specifies CASSRLDSGRGTDTQYF.

The J gene is TRBJ2-1, the V gene TRBV2; D unresolved. CDR1 and CDR2 (germline): SNHLY, FYNNEI. V lost 2 bases and J 6 bases, leaving 14 bases between the germline ends. The CDR3 consists of 15 residues. Here the CDR3 DNA reads TGTGCCAGCAGTGAACATTCGCAGGAGTCCAATGAGCAGTTCTTC. Its protein is CASSEHSQESNEQFF. The entire variable domain, with the rest obtained from reference TRBV2 and TRBJ2-1, is as follows: EPEVTQTPSHQVTQMGQEVILRCVPISNHLYFYWYRQILGQKVEFLVSFYNNEISEKSEIFDDQFSVERPDGSNFTLKIRSTKLEDSAMYFCASSEHSQESNEQFFGPGTRLTVL.

V gene TRBV19 combines with J gene TRBJ2-1; 13 positions match TRBD2. Germline V CDR1 and CDR2: LNHDA, SQIVND (reference sequence). The CDR3 contains 16 residues. V lost 6 bases and J lost 7; bases outside the gene matches: 9. The CDR3 protein is CASSPWTSGSGNEQFF. For the CDR3, the DNA is TGTGCCAGTAGCCCGTGGACTAGCGGGAGTGGGAATGAGCAGTTCTTC.

This chain connects TRBV19 to TRBJ1-2; no definite D call. CDR1 and CDR2 (germline): LNHDA, SQIVND (reference sequence). This CDR3 contains 15 residues. Trimming took off 7 bases at V and 3 bases at J, with 18 bases between the two ends. CDR3 sequence (DNA): TGTGCCAGTACCTGGTATGTGGGAGGCGACTATGGCTACACCTTC. Its translation: CASTWYVGGDYGYTF.

J is TRBJ1-1 and V is TRBV18; no firm D call. The CDR3 sequence is 13 residues long. Looked up from germline, CDR1 is KGHSH and CDR2 is LQKENI. V lost 6 bases and J lost 2, with 10 bases in between. CDR3 loop: CASSPGANTEAFF. CDR3 DNA sequence: TGTGCCAGCTCCCCAGGCGCTAACACTGAAGCTTTCTTT.

The chain is built from TRBV7-2 and TRBJ1-2; maybe TRBD1 (5 bases). V lost 5 bases and J lost 7, with 14 bases in between. The germline V gene encodes CDR1 SGHTA and CDR2 FQGNSA. The CDR3 is 13 residues long. The CDR3 spells CASSLRVDSGYTF. The DNA of the CDR3 is TGTGCCAGCAGCCTCAGGGTAGATTCTGGCTACACCTTC.

This chain uses TRBV7-2 with TRBJ2-1; 12 nucleotides match TRBD2. The CDR3 has 17 amino acids. The J segment lost 4 bases and the V segment lost 5 bases, leaving 9 bases of the junction unmatched. Looked up from germline, CDR1 is SGHTA and CDR2 is FQGNSA. In DNA form, the CDR3 reads TGTGCCAGCAGCCCCAGAAGGACTAGCGGGAAATACAATGAGCAGTTCTTC. Encoded protein: CASSPRRTSGKYNEQFF.

This chain connects TRBV4-1 to TRBJ1-3; the D is unclear. The CDR3 extends over 15 amino acids. V lost 0 bases and J lost 0, with 6 bases in between. Germline V CDR1 and CDR2: MGHRA, YSYEKL. The CDR3 loop reads CASSQDAASGNTIYF. CDR3 nucleotide sequence: TGCGCCAGCAGCCAAGATGCGGCCTCTGGAAACACCATATATTTT.

This rearrangement joins TRBV5-1 to TRBJ2-7; D unclear. V shed 2 bases and J shed 4 bases, with 10 bases lying between them. Germline CDR1 and CDR2: SGHRS and YFSETQ. The CDR3 extends over 13 amino acids. CDR3 protein: CASSFNSQYEQYF. CDR3 coding DNA: TGCGCCAGCAGCTTCAACAGTCAATACGAGCAGTACTTC.

The chain uses TRBV7-2 and TRBJ1-2, with D perhaps TRBD1 (6 bases). This CDR3 comprises 15 residues. V was pared by 4 bases and J by 5 bases, with 17 bases between. In germline, CDR1 is SGHTA, CDR2 FQGNSA. CDR3 loop: CASSSRTANLYGYTF. In DNA, the CDR3 is TGTGCCAGCAGCTCTAGGACAGCGAATTTATATGGCTACACCTTC.

The rearrangement joins TRBV19 to TRBJ2-1; D may be TRBD2 (5 bases). The V gene lost 1 base and the J gene lost 0 bases, with 7 bases spanning the gap. Germline V gene data show CDR1 as LNHDA and CDR2 as SQIVND (reference sequence). The length of the CDR3 is 15 residues. The CDR3 loop reads CASSIGSDSYNEQFF. The CDR3 coding sequence is TGTGCCAGTAGTATAGGTAGCGACTCCTACAATGAGCAGTTCTTC.

The chain combines TRBV2 with TRBJ1-1; D ambiguous. The ends were cut back, 10 bases at V and 1 base at J, with 13 bases in the middle. This CDR3 is 13 amino acids long. Germline V gene sequence: CDR1 SNHLY, CDR2 FYNNEI. The CDR3 region is CATKTETNTEAFF. The CDR3 DNA follows: TGTGCCACAAAGACGGAGACGAACACTGAAGCTTTCTTT.

This clone was seen a handful of times. The genes are TRBV15 and TRBJ1-1; TRBD1 matches 10 bases. The CDR3 spans 15 residues. Germline V gene sequence: CDR1 LNHNV, CDR2 YYDKDF (reference sequence). Germline trimming cut 3 bases from V and 1 base from J; bases unmatched to any gene: 2. The CDR3 bases are TGTGCCACCAGCAGTAGGGACAGGGGGAACACTGAAGCTTTCTTT. Its translation is CATSSRDRGNTEAFF.